This is a list of T cell receptor beta chains from one sample in a study of OX40 agonist ivuxolimab in advanced cancers. Libraries were prepared by immunoSEQ multiplex PCR; TCRdb keeps only in-frame clonotypes and omits some of them. The table includes more than 70,000 clones, 80% to 90% detected once. Sequencing was performed on CD4+ or CD8+ T cells sorted from blood, taken in a trial of the OX40 agonist ivuxolimab. All receptors derive from an adult with an advanced solid tumor such as melanoma, head and neck, liver or kidney cancer. The CDR3 runs from the conserved cysteine through the conserved F or W. The D gene is left open where the match is weak. Where a row states a size, it is once, few, many or the class of an expanded clone; other rows omit it.

J | D | size | V | DNA | CDR3
TRBJ2-7 | - | - | TRBV2 | TGTGCAGACAAAAAAAACAGGGTGGAGCACGAGCAGTACTTC | CADKKNRVEHEQYF
TRBJ2-7 | TRBD2 | - | TRBV18 | TGTGCCAGCTCACCCCCGAGGGGACTAGCGGGACACGAGCAGTACTTC | CASSPPRGLAGHEQYF
TRBJ2-2 | TRBD2 | - | TRBV11-3 | TGTGCCAGCAGCCTCAGCGGGGGAGACACCGGGGAGCTGTTTTTT | CASSLSGGDTGELFF
TRBJ1-2 | - | - | TRBV18 | TGTGCCAGCTCACCAGCGTTCGGGGAAGATGGCTACACCTTC | CASSPAFGEDGYTF
TRBJ2-3 | TRBD1 | - | TRBV2 | TGTGCCAGCACCACGACAGGGAGCACAGATACGCAGTATTTT | CASTTTGSTDTQYF
TRBJ2-3 | - | - | TRBV14 | TGTGCCAGCAGCCACCGGCGGGACCACACAGATACGCAGTATTTT | CASSHRRDHTDTQYF
TRBJ2-5 | - | - | TRBV12-2 | TGTGCAAGTCGCTTAATTGGGCCCTGTGGGACCCAGTACTTC | CASRLIGPCGTQYF
TRBJ1-4 | TRBD1 | - | TRBV7-9 | TGTGCCAGCAGCCCCGGGACAGCTGAAAAACTGTTTTTT | CASSPGTAEKLFF
TRBJ2-1 | TRBD2 | - | TRBV9 | TGTGCCAGCAGCGCCCCACTAGCGCATTCCTACAATGAGCAGTTCTTC | CASSAPLAHSYNEQFF
TRBJ1-2 | - | - | TRBV5-1 | TGCGCCAGCACCCAAACCCGGGACGGAAACTATGGCTACACCTTC | CASTQTRDGNYGYTF
TRBJ2-1 | TRBD2 | - | TRBV27 | TGTGCCAGCAGTTTAACCCCAGCACCTCTAGCGGGAGGGCCGGGAAATGAGCAGTTCTTC | CASSLTPAPLAGGPGNEQFF
TRBJ2-5 | - | - | TRBV10-3 | TGTGCCATCAGTGAGATCACTAGCGGGACAGGGGAGACCCAGTACTTC | CAISEITSGTGETQYF
TRBJ2-3 | TRBD2 | few | TRBV6-4 | TGTGCCAGGACTAGCGGGGGTAGAGATACGCAGTATTTT | CARTSGGRDTQYF
TRBJ2-7 | - | - | TRBV20-1 | TGCAGTGCTAGAGATCTCCCCCTGTGGTACTTC | CSARDLPLWYF